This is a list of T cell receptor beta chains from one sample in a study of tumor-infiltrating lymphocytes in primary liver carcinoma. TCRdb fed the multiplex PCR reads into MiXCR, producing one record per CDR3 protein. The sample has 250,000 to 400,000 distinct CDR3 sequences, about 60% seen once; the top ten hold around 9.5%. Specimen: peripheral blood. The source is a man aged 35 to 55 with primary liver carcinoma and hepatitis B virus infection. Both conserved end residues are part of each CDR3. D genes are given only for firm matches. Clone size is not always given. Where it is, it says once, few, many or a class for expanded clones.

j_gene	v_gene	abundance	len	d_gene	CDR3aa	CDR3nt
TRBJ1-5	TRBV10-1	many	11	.	CASSEDQPQHF	TGCGCCAGCAGTGAGGATCAGCCCCAGCATTTT
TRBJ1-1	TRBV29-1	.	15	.	CSIVPGWGMNTEAFF	TGCAGCATTGTCCCAGGTTGGGGGATGAACACTGAAGCTTTCTTT
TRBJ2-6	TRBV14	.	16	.	CASSPLLDSGANVLTF	TGTGCCAGCAGCCCCCTACTCGACTCTGGGGCCAACGTCCTGACTTTC
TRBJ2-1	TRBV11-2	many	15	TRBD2	CASSLVAGVNNEQFF	TGTGCCAGCAGCTTAGTAGCGGGAGTGAACAATGAGCAGTTCTTC
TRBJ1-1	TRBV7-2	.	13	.	CASSFRPSGVAFF	TGTGCCAGCAGCTTTAGACCAAGTGGAGTAGCTTTCTTT
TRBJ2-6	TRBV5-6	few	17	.	CASSLTVESSGANVLTF	TGTGCCAGCAGCTTGACAGTTGAGAGCTCTGGGGCCAACGTCCTGACTTTC
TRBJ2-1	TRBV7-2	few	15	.	CASSLAQGAYNEQFF	TGTGCCAGCAGCTTAGCACAGGGAGCCTACAATGAGCAGTTCTTC
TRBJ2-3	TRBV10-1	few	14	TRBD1	CASSRDRGKDTQYF	TGCGCCAGCAGCCGGGACAGGGGCAAAGATACGCAGTATTTT
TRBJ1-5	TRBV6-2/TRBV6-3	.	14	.	CASSPIASNKPQHF	TGTGCCAGCAGTCCCATTGCGAGCAATAAGCCCCAGCATTTT
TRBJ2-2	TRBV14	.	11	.	CASSQERELFF	TGTGCCAGCAGCCAAGAGAGGGAGCTGTTTTTT
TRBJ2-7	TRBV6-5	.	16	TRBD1	CVSSSAGTEFLYEQYF	TGTGTCAGCAGTTCGGCCGGGACAGAGTTTTTATACGAGCAGTACTTC
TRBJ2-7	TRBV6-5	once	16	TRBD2	CANSPRAELAGREQYF	TGTGCCAACAGCCCCCGGGCGGAACTAGCGGGAAGGGAGCAGTACTTC
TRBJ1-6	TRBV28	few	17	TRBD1	CASSLGTGGGYNSPLHF	TGTGCCAGCAGTTTGGGGACAGGGGGCGGATATAATTCACCCCTCCACTTT
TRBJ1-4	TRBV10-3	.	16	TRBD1	CAISENRGGGVEKLFF	TGTGCCATCAGTGAAAACAGGGGCGGAGGCGTGGAAAAACTGTTTTTT
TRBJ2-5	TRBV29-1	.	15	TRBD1	CSVEADRGRVETRYF	TGCAGCGTTGAAGCAGACAGGGGGCGAGTAGAGACCCGGTACTTC
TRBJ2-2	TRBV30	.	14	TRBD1	CAWTGTVRTGELFF	TGTGCCTGGACCGGGACAGTGAGAACCGGGGAGCTGTTTTTT
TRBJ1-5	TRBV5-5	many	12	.	CASSLLNQPQHF	TGTGCCAGCAGCTTGCTCAATCAGCCCCAGCATTTT
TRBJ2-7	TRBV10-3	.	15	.	CAISESKAWCDERYF	TGTGCCATCAGTGAGTCGAAAGCCTGGTGCGACGAGCGGTACTTC
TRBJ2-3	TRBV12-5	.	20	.	CASGFTVLGDTTASTDTQYF	TGTGCTAGTGGTTTTACCGTCCTCGGGGACACTACCGCTAGCACAGATACGCAGTATTTT
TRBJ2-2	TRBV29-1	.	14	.	CSGRDGPNTGELCF	TGCAGTGGCCGGGACGGTCCAAACACCGGGGAGCTGTGTTTT
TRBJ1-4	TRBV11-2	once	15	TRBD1	CVGSPRTGGTEKLFF	TGTGTCGGCAGCCCGCGGACAGGCGGGACTGAAAAACTGTTTTTT
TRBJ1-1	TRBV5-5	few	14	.	CASSFSVANTEAFF	TGTGCCAGCAGCTTTTCTGTTGCGAACACTGAAGCTTTCTTT
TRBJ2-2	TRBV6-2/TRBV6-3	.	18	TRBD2	CASNDIGIRLADTGELFF	TGTGCCAGCAACGACATAGGGATTCGACTAGCCGACACCGGGGAGCTGTTTTTT
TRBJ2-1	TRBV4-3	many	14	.	CASSQGTNFDEQFF	TGCGCCAGCAGCCAAGGGACCAATTTCGACGAGCAGTTCTTC
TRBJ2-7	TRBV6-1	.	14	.	CADSGWTDLSEQYF	TGTGCCGACAGTGGTTGGACGGACCTTAGCGAGCAGTACTTC
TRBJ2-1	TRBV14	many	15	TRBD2	CASSQVGTRSNEQFF	TGTGCCAGCAGCCAAGTGGGGACTAGAAGCAATGAGCAGTTCTTC
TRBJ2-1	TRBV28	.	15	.	CASSQPDREANERFF	TGTGCCAGCAGTCAACCCGACAGGGAGGCGAATGAGCGGTTCTTC
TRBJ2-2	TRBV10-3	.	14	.	CVSKEQGNTGELFF	TGTGTCTCAAAGGAACAGGGGAACACCGGGGAGCTGTTTTTT
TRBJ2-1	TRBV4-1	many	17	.	CASSQDLVSGRRGEQFF	TGCGCCAGCAGCCAAGATCTAGTAAGCGGCCGACGGGGTGAGCAGTTCTTC
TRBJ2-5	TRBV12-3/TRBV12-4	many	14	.	CASSKGGNQETQYF	TGTGCCAGCAGTAAGGGGGGTAACCAAGAGACCCAGTACTTC
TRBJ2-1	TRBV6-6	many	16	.	CASRHLGRPEGNEQFF	TGTGCCAGCAGACACCTTGGGCGCCCGGAAGGAAATGAGCAGTTCTTC
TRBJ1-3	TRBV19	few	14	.	CASRKDNSGNTIYF	TGTGCCAGTCGTAAGGACAACTCTGGAAACACCATATATTTT
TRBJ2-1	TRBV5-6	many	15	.	CASSSFGGSYNEQFF	TGTGCCAGCAGCTCGTTCGGGGGCTCCTACAATGAGCAGTTCTTC
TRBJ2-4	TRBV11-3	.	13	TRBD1	CASSATGSDIQCF	TGTGCCAGCAGCGCGACAGGGTCCGACATTCAGTGCTTC
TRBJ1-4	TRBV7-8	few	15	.	CASSLGTGRVEKLFF	TGTGCCAGCAGCTTAGGAACAGGGAGGGTTGAAAAACTGTTTTTT
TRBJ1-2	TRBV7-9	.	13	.	CASRRGGNYGYTF	TGTGCCAGCCGACGAGGAGGGAACTATGGCTACACCTTC
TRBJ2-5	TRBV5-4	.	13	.	CASSPSSGETQYF	TGTGCCAGCAGCCCAAGTTCTGGAGAGACCCAGTACTTC
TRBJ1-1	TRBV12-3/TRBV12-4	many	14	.	CASSPASGGTEAFF	TGTGCCAGCAGCCCAGCGAGTGGTGGCACTGAAGCTTTCTTT
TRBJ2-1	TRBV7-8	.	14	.	CASSLLPGMDEQFF	TGTGCCAGCAGCTTACTACCGGGAATGGATGAGCAGTTCTTC
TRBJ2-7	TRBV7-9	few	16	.	CASSPRAAFGPYEQYF	TGTGCCAGCAGCCCCCGGGCGGCCTTCGGCCCCTACGAGCAGTACTTC
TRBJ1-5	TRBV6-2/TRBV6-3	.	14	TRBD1	CAGRRTGNNRPQHF	TGTGCCGGCAGGAGGACAGGGAATAATCGGCCCCAGCATTTT
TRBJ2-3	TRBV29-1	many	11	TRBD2	CSVRGGDTQYF	TGCAGCGTTCGGGGAGGGGATACGCAGTATTTT
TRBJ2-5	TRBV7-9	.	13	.	CTSSFEPLENQYF	TGTACCAGCAGCTTCGAGCCGCTGGAAAACCAGTACTTC
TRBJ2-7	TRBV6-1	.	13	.	CASSERTPYGQYF	TGTGCCAGCAGTGAGCGGACCCCCTACGGGCAGTACTTC
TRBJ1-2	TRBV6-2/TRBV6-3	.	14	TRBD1	CASSRLRQGDGCTF	TGTGCCAGCAGTCGCCTGAGACAGGGGGATGGCTGCACCTTC
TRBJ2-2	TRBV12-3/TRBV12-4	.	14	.	CASSYQGYTGGLFF	TGTGCCAGCAGTTATCAGGGATACACCGGGGGGCTGTTTTTT
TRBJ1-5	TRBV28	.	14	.	CASSYRAGNQPQHF	TGTGCCAGCAGTTACAGGGCGGGCAATCAGCCCCAGCATTTT
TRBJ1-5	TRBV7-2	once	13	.	CASSLVDTQPQHF	TGTGCCAGCAGCTTAGTAGACACGCAGCCCCAGCATTTT